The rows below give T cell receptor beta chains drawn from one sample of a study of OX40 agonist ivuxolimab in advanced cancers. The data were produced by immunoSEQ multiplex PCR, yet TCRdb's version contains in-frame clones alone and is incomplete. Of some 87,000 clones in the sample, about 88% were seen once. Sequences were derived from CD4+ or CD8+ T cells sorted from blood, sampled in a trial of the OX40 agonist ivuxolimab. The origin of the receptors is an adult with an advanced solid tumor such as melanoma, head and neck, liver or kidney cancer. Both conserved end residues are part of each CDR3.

CDR3 protein: CAWSESSGGAAKTQYF
V gene: TRBV30
J gene: TRBJ2-5

CDR3 protein: CASSLLAGAETQYF
V gene: TRBV19
J gene: TRBJ2-5

CDR3 protein: CASSPDTGELFF
V gene: TRBV2
J gene: TRBJ2-2

CDR3 protein: CASSWGQGRIQNTEAFF
V gene: TRBV5-6
J gene: TRBJ1-1

CDR3 protein: CASKKREVLDEQFF
V gene: TRBV6-1
J gene: TRBJ2-1

CDR3 protein: CASSVQWGWSSGNTIYF
V gene: TRBV19
J gene: TRBJ1-3

CDR3 protein: CASSILQSGRYTQHF
V gene: TRBV19
J gene: TRBJ1-5

CDR3 protein: CASNTPNTEAFF
V gene: TRBV10-2
J gene: TRBJ1-1

CDR3 protein: CASSGRQGYTGELFF
V gene: TRBV19
J gene: TRBJ2-2

CDR3 protein: CASSWIRENEQYF
V gene: TRBV11-2
J gene: TRBJ2-7

CDR3 protein: CASSLGLATGELFF
V gene: TRBV7-3
J gene: TRBJ2-2

CDR3 protein: CASSYYGGAPMNTEAFF
V gene: TRBV27
J gene: TRBJ1-1

CDR3 protein: CAISEGQGHQPQHF
V gene: TRBV10-3
J gene: TRBJ1-5

CDR3 protein: CASSESIAYEQYF
V gene: TRBV6-1
J gene: TRBJ2-7

CDR3 protein: CAWERTGETEAFF
V gene: TRBV30
J gene: TRBJ1-1

CDR3 protein: CASSLGTGRERNYGYTF
V gene: TRBV7-2
J gene: TRBJ1-2

CDR3 protein: CASSLGLYEQYF
V gene: TRBV28
J gene: TRBJ2-7

CDR3 protein: CATSRGGTDTQYF
V gene: TRBV15
J gene: TRBJ2-3

CDR3 protein: CASSRISGRLYEQYF
V gene: TRBV11-2
J gene: TRBJ2-7

CDR3 protein: CASSLMEETQYF
V gene: TRBV5-1
J gene: TRBJ2-5

CDR3 protein: CASSGGGILGTEAFF
V gene: TRBV4-2
J gene: TRBJ1-1

CDR3 protein: CASSFSRLTDTQYF
V gene: TRBV11-2
J gene: TRBJ2-3

CDR3 protein: CASSRADPETQYF
V gene: TRBV11-2
J gene: TRBJ2-5

CDR3 protein: CAWSVPPELGPQHF
V gene: TRBV30
J gene: TRBJ1-5

CDR3 protein: CASSSNRDSYGYTF
V gene: TRBV7-2
J gene: TRBJ1-2

CDR3 protein: CASSPPVASRARQGTQYF
V gene: TRBV7-2
J gene: TRBJ2-5

CDR3 protein: CASSLRLGSSYEQYF
V gene: TRBV7-2
J gene: TRBJ2-7

CDR3 protein: CASSIRDYGYTF
V gene: TRBV19
J gene: TRBJ1-2

CDR3 protein: CASSLDSVNEKLFF
V gene: TRBV5-5
J gene: TRBJ1-4

CDR3 protein: CASSQGGAGANVLTF
V gene: TRBV7-2
J gene: TRBJ2-6

CDR3 protein: CAWSLLPGLAGGLDF
V gene: TRBV30
J gene: TRBJ2-3

CDR3 protein: CASSPGTGAYNEQFF
V gene: TRBV18
J gene: TRBJ2-1

CDR3 protein: CASSWGLAGGRDIQYF
V gene: TRBV5-6
J gene: TRBJ2-4

CDR3 protein: CASSLGQSNQPQHF
V gene: TRBV2
J gene: TRBJ1-5

CDR3 protein: CASSLELGASEKLFF
V gene: TRBV5-1
J gene: TRBJ1-4

CDR3 protein: CSVVTRGRPDTQYF
V gene: TRBV29-1
J gene: TRBJ2-3

CDR3 protein: CASSLATGGIYEQYF
V gene: TRBV5-5
J gene: TRBJ2-7

CDR3 protein: CASSLGGSAKLFF
V gene: TRBV5-1
J gene: TRBJ1-4

CDR3 protein: CAWGTRGYYGYTF
V gene: TRBV30
J gene: TRBJ1-2

CDR3 protein: CASSLGGGYTF
V gene: TRBV11-2
J gene: TRBJ1-2

CDR3 protein: CASRTGRNEQFF
V gene: TRBV6-1
J gene: TRBJ2-1

CDR3 protein: CASSYSSGHTEAFF
V gene: TRBV6-6
J gene: TRBJ1-1

CDR3 protein: CAWSPHPNQPQHF
V gene: TRBV30
J gene: TRBJ1-5

CDR3 protein: CASRDRGYEQYF
V gene: TRBV2
J gene: TRBJ2-7

CDR3 protein: CAISPGQKAFF
V gene: TRBV10-3
J gene: TRBJ1-1

CDR3 protein: CASSLEGGNTDTQYF
V gene: TRBV5-1
J gene: TRBJ2-3

CDR3 protein: CASSKSRDRRFETQYF
V gene: TRBV27
J gene: TRBJ2-5

CDR3 protein: CASSPRLAGGLDTQYF
V gene: TRBV5-4
J gene: TRBJ2-3

CDR3 protein: CATSREGTGGRNTEAFF
V gene: TRBV15
J gene: TRBJ1-1